Listed below are T cell receptor beta chains from one sample, sequenced in a study of T cell responses to AZD1222 COVID-19 vaccine. The method was immunoSEQ multiplex PCR; TCRdb's version includes in-frame clones alone and lacks a portion of them. The sample lists around 80,000 clones, around 90% occurring once. Sequences were derived from peripheral blood, sampled 28 days after the second AZD1222 dose. Every receptor here comes from an adult who received the AZD1222 COVID-19 vaccine. Each CDR3 is given with its conserved first and last residue. A D gene is named only where the DNA matches it firmly. The listing skips clone size in some rows; elsewhere it reads once, few, many or a size class.

J gene,D gene,clone size,V gene,CDR3 protein,CDR3 DNA
TRBJ2-3,TRBD2,NA,TRBV24-1,CATSGWTSGTDTQYF,TGTGCCACCAGTGGGTGGACTAGCGGGACAGATACGCAGTATTTT
TRBJ2-3,NA,once,TRBV6-5,CASRDGASHTDTQYF,TGTGCCAGTAGAGACGGAGCCTCTCACACAGATACGCAGTATTTT
TRBJ1-3,NA,NA,TRBV19,CASSHPNSGNTIYF,TGTGCCAGTAGCCATCCCAACTCTGGAAACACCATATATTTT
TRBJ2-2,NA,once,TRBV3-1/TRBV3-2,CASTLEGFTGELFF,TGTGCCAGCACCCTGGAGGGTTTTACCGGGGAGCTGTTTTTT
TRBJ2-7,NA,NA,TRBV10-3,CAIAKRDVTHEQYF,TGTGCCATTGCTAAGAGGGACGTTACCCACGAGCAGTACTTC
TRBJ1-3,TRBD1,NA,TRBV18,CASSPGTAQSGNTIYF,TGTGCCAGCTCACCCGGGACAGCCCAGTCTGGAAACACCATATATTTT
TRBJ2-7,NA,NA,TRBV6-5,CASSQRGTPYEQYF,TGTGCCAGCAGCCAACGTGGGACCCCCTACGAGCAGTACTTC
TRBJ2-7,NA,NA,TRBV12-3/TRBV12-4,CASRWGGVYEQYF,TGTGCCAGCAGGTGGGGTGGGGTATACGAGCAGTACTTC
TRBJ2-7,NA,NA,TRBV10-1,CASSESPLWAYEQYF,TGCGCCAGCAGTGAGTCGCCGCTCTGGGCCTACGAGCAGTACTTC
TRBJ1-1,NA,NA,TRBV29-1,CSAREDSAFF,TGCAGCGCCCGGGAAGACTCAGCTTTCTTT
TRBJ2-3,NA,NA,TRBV4-3,CASSQDSGAADTQYF,TGCGCCAGCAGCCAAGATTCCGGGGCGGCAGATACGCAGTATTTT
TRBJ1-4,NA,NA,TRBV3-1/TRBV3-2,CASSRGAEKLFF,TGTGCCAGCAGCCGAGGAGCTGAAAAACTGTTTTTT
TRBJ2-7,NA,NA,TRBV30,CAWSVRSKSYEQYF,TGTGCCTGGAGTGTACGCAGCAAGTCCTACGAGCAGTACTTC
TRBJ2-2,NA,few,TRBV18,CASSPAGPNTGELFF,TGTGCCAGCTCACCGGCAGGGCCGAACACCGGGGAGCTGTTTTTT
TRBJ2-4,NA,NA,TRBV29-1,CSAGTATVAKNIQYF,TGCAGCGCCGGGACCGCGACAGTAGCCAAAAACATTCAGTACTTC
TRBJ2-1,NA,NA,TRBV7-2,CASSRGGQSYNEQFF,TGTGCCAGCAGCCGCGGGGGCCAGTCCTACAATGAGCAGTTCTTC
TRBJ1-1,NA,NA,TRBV27,CASTGRNTEAFF,TGTGCCAGCACCGGGAGGAACACTGAAGCTTTCTTT
TRBJ2-1,TRBD1,NA,TRBV19,CASSTRDRGGNEQFF,TGTGCCAGTAGTACCCGGGACAGGGGTGGGAATGAGCAGTTCTTC
TRBJ1-1,TRBD1,medium-sized,TRBV27,CASSTGQGYTEAFF,TGTGCCAGCAGCACGGGACAGGGTTACACTGAAGCTTTCTTT
TRBJ1-1,NA,NA,TRBV3-1/TRBV3-2,CASSTRQNMNTEAFF,TGTGCCAGCAGCACCCGACAGAACATGAACACTGAAGCTTTCTTT
TRBJ1-2,NA,NA,TRBV6-5,CASSYSGPLQGYTF,TGTGCCAGCAGTTACTCGGGGCCCCTCCAAGGCTACACCTTC
TRBJ2-3,TRBD2,NA,TRBV7-9,CASSPPGLERWGPDTQYF,TGTGCCAGCAGCCCCCCGGGACTAGAGAGGTGGGGACCAGATACGCAGTATTTT
TRBJ1-2,TRBD1,NA,TRBV6-5,CASTKGQGDYGYTF,TGTGCCAGCACTAAGGGACAGGGGGACTATGGCTACACCTTC
TRBJ2-1,NA,NA,TRBV6-2/TRBV6-3,CASSYGAGSLYNEQFF,TGTGCCAGCAGTTACGGCGCCGGGAGCCTCTACAATGAGCAGTTCTTC
TRBJ2-2,NA,NA,TRBV27,CASSSLGGNTGELFF,TGTGCCAGCAGTTCTCTGGGGGGGAACACCGGGGAGCTGTTTTTT
TRBJ2-5,TRBD2,NA,TRBV6-5,CASSIAGVETQYF,TGTGCCAGCAGTATAGCGGGAGTGGAGACCCAGTACTTC
TRBJ1-5,NA,NA,TRBV12-3/TRBV12-4,CASSGPAAQHF,TGTGCCAGCAGCGGACCTGCGGCCCAGCATTTT
TRBJ2-3,NA,NA,TRBV4-2,CASSQVGARGPGEDTQYF,TGTGCCAGCAGCCAAGTTGGGGCGAGAGGGCCTGGGGAAGATACGCAGTATTTT
TRBJ1-1,NA,NA,TRBV6-1,CASSEMGARSEAFF,TGTGCCAGCAGTGAAATGGGGGCTAGGTCTGAAGCTTTCTTT